These 10 T cell receptor beta chains were all obtained from the same sample, sequenced in a study of blood T cell repertoires in COVID-19. The protocol was immunoSEQ multiplex PCR, while the TCRdb copy is restricted to in-frame clones and leaves out a portion. The table lists about 120,000 clones, roughly 90% of them singletons. What was sequenced was peripheral blood. Every receptor here comes from a woman aged 55-75 years with COVID-19, enrolled during active disease.

The V gene is TRBV5-4, the J gene TRBJ2-7, with D unclear. With 0 bases removed from V and 0 bases from J, the gap between germline ends came to 7 bases. Germline V gives CDR1 SGHNT, CDR2 YYREEE (reference sequence). The CDR3 is 14 amino acids. The CDR3 region is CASSLGLSSYEQYF. The CDR3 nucleotides are TGTGCCAGCAGCTTGGGCCTGAGCTCCTACGAGCAGTACTTC.

The gene calls are TRBV10-3 and TRBJ1-3; no clear D. The CDR3 runs to 16 residues. The germline V gene has CDR1 ENHRY and CDR2 SYGVKD. Deletions cut 0 bases from V and 0 bases from J, with 9 bases between. CDR3 bases: TGTGCCATCAGTGAGTCTAACAGAGCCTCTGGAAACACCATATATTTT. Its translation is CAISESNRASGNTIYF.

Turning to this clone: Other DNA sequences within the sample encode an identical CDR3. This sequence joins TRBV27 and TRBJ1-2, with TRBD1 as a possible D gene (6 bases). Germline assignment: CDR1 MNHEY and CDR2 SMNVEV (reference sequence). Between the trimmed V and J ends, which lost 6 bases and 2 bases, there was a span of 7 bases. The CDR3 runs 12 residues. The CDR3 reads CASRQGNYGYTF. The CDR3 DNA follows: TGTGCCAGCAGACAGGGAAACTATGGCTACACCTTC.

The chain couples TRBV7-2 to TRBJ1-2, with D unclear. V was shortened by 3 bases and J by 4 bases, with 15 bases between the two germline ends. CDR1 and CDR2 from the germline V gene are SGHTA and FQGNSA. CDR3 size: 15 residues. The CDR3 loop reads CASSLDGVPTYGYTF. The CDR3 DNA sequence: TGTGCCAGCAGCTTGGACGGGGTCCCTACCTATGGCTACACCTTC.

This clone was seen just once. The rearrangement uses TRBV9 and TRBJ2-1; the match to TRBD1 covers 11 bases. Germline V gene sequence: CDR1 SGDLS, CDR2 YYNGEE. The CDR3 runs 19 residues. Trimming removed 3 bases from V and 4 bases from J; junction bases left unmatched: 15. CDR3 sequence (DNA): TGTGCCAGCAGCGGACGGGACAGGGGGTTCGTAGGTGGGTACAATGAGCAGTTCTTC. Its translation is CASSGRDRGFVGGYNEQFF.

The chain joins TRBV11-2 to TRBJ1-2; D is perhaps TRBD1 (6 bases). The CDR3 is 13 residues long. The ends were cut back, 4 bases at V and 8 bases at J, with 14 bases in the middle. Germline V gives CDR1 SGHAT, CDR2 FQNNGV. The CDR3 DNA is TGTGCCAGCAGCTCGACAAGCCAGGGGGGCTACACCTTC. Translation: CASSSTSQGGYTF.

V is TRBV4-3 and J is TRBJ1-1; D is undetermined. Germline V CDR1 and CDR2: LGHNA, YSLEER. Deletions cut 4 bases from V and 3 bases from J, with 9 bases between. This CDR3 contains 13 residues. Written as DNA, the CDR3 is TGCGCCAGCAGCCGGGGAGTTTACACTGAAGCTTTCTTT. Translated, it gives CASSRGVYTEAFF.

This clone is a singleton in its sample. The chain combines TRBV2 with TRBJ1-5, with TRBD1 identical over 7 bases. J was trimmed by 2 bases and V by 4 bases; bases with no gene match: 17. CDR1 and CDR2 from the germline V gene are SNHLY and FYNNEI. CDR3 length: 19 amino acids. CDR3: CASSGQIQTGTMGNQPQHF. DNA of the CDR3: TGTGCCAGCAGTGGTCAGATACAGACAGGGACAATGGGCAATCAGCCCCAGCATTTT.

V usage is TRBV12-5 and J usage is TRBJ2-1; TRBD1 matches at 11 bases. CDR3 length: 16 amino acids. Germline assignment: CDR1 LGHNT and CDR2 FRNRAP. With 1 base clipped from V and 15 bases from J, the junction kept 14 bases outside the gene matches. The CDR3 reads CASGLDYPGTGGRAFF. In nucleotides, the CDR3 is TGTGCTAGTGGTTTGGACTACCCCGGGACAGGGGGACGGGCGTTCTTC.

V usage is TRBV6-6 and J usage is TRBJ1-4, with 12 bases fitting TRBD1. V lost 6 bases to trimming and J lost 7 bases; unmatched junction nucleotides: 0. The CDR3 runs to 13 residues. From germline, CDR1 is MNHNY and CDR2 SVGAGI (reference sequence). CDR3 sequence: CASRGQGAEKLFF. In DNA, the CDR3 is TGTGCCAGCAGGGGACAGGGGGCTGAAAAACTGTTTTTT.